These 24 T cell receptor beta chains were all obtained from the same sample, sequenced in a study of blood T cell repertoires in COVID-19. Sequenced by immunoSEQ multiplex PCR; TCRdb stores in-frame clones only, minus some. Among about 260,000 clones listed, about 87% were seen once. The specimen was peripheral blood. The receptor source for this set is a man aged 55 to 70 who had recovered from COVID-19.

This clone was counted a few times. The rearrangement links TRBV18 to TRBJ1-1, with 8 bases aligning to TRBD1. The CDR3 has 16 residues. From germline, CDR1 is KGHSH and CDR2 LQKENI. Trimming cost V 6 bases and J 1 base; bases outside gene matches: 10. The CDR3 reads CASSHRQGWKNTEAFF. CDR3 nucleotides: TGTGCCAGCTCCCACCGACAGGGGTGGAAGAACACTGAAGCTTTCTTT.

This rearrangement joins TRBV19 to TRBJ2-3; D is uncertain. The CDR3 is 16 amino acids. Germline V gene data show CDR1 as LNHDA and CDR2 as SQIVND (reference sequence). V gave up 1 base and J gave up 4 bases, with 15 bases separating them. The CDR3 nucleotides read TGTGCCAGTAGTATAGTGAGCCCACTGGGCGCAGATACGCAGTATTTT. This translates into CASSIVSPLGADTQYF.

The chain combines TRBV15 with TRBJ2-7, with 10 bases that match TRBD1. The ends lost 0 bases at V and 5 bases at J; junction bases unmatched: 7. The germline gives CDR1 LNHNV, CDR2 YYDKDF (reference sequence). This CDR3 comprises 16 residues. The chain's CDR3 is CATSRDLGQGSNEQYF. Written as DNA, the CDR3 is TGTGCCACCAGCAGAGATCTGGGACAGGGGTCAAACGAGCAGTACTTC.

The count of this clone is one. The genes are TRBV18 and TRBJ2-4; weak D call: TRBD1 (5 bases). The germline V and J ends were trimmed by 3 bases and 6 bases, with 15 bases remaining between them. This CDR3 spans 15 amino acids. The germline V gene has CDR1 KGHSH and CDR2 LQKENI. In DNA form, the CDR3 reads TGTGCCAGCTCACCCCCGGCAGGGTCTTCAAACATTCAGTACTTC. Translation: CASSPPAGSSNIQYF.

The rearrangement uses TRBV19 and TRBJ1-6; D possibly corresponds to TRBD1 (6 bases). CDR3 length equals 16 residues. The V end was cut by 5 bases, the J end by 6 bases, with 17 bases between. Per the germline V gene, CDR1 is LNHDA and CDR2 is SQIVND (reference sequence). CDR3: CASSGAPGHLNSPLHF. CDR3 DNA sequence: TGTGCCAGTAGTGGGGCTCCGGGACATCTTAATTCACCCCTCCACTTT. The complete variable domain, with remaining parts taken from reference TRBV19 and TRBJ1-6, reads DGGITQSPKYLFRKEGQNVTLSCEQNLNHDAMYWYRQDPGQGLRLIYYSQIVNDFQKGDIAEGYSVSREKKESFPLTVTSAQKNPTAFYLCASSGAPGHLNSPLHFGNGTRLTVT.

V is TRBV5-1 and J is TRBJ2-2; 8 bases match TRBD1. Per the germline V gene, CDR1 is SGHRS and CDR2 is YFSETQ. This CDR3 contains 15 residues. Trimming removed 4 bases from V and 4 bases from J; junction bases left unmatched: 6. In nucleotides, the CDR3 is TGCGCCAGCAGCCCAGGACAGGGTATCACCGGGGAGCTGTTTTTT. Amino acid sequence: CASSPGQGITGELFF.

V and J are TRBV3-1 (or the pseudogene TRBV3-2) and TRBJ2-1; 10 bases align to TRBD2. CDR1 is LGHDT and CDR2 is YNNKEL in the germline V gene (reference sequence). V trimming: 3 bases; J trimming: 8 bases; junction bases outside the gene matches: 10. There are 16 residues in the CDR3. CDR3 sequence (DNA): TGTGCCAGCAGCCACATCAGGATAGCGGGGGGATATGAGCAGTTCTTC. Amino acids: CASSHIRIAGGYEQFF.

This chain uses TRBV19 with TRBJ2-7; 7 positions match TRBD1. Trimming took 2 bases from V and 2 from J; bases not matched to a gene: 6. The CDR3 extends over 15 amino acids. Germline V CDR1 and CDR2: LNHDA, SQIVND (reference sequence). This CDR3 reads CASSITPTGAYEQYF. DNA of the CDR3: TGTGCCAGTAGTATAACCCCAACAGGGGCCTACGAGCAGTACTTC.

The chain is built from TRBV4-2 and TRBJ2-2; 7 nucleotides line up with TRBD1. Germline trimming cut 8 bases from V and 5 bases from J; bases unmatched to any gene: 8. The CDR3 totals 14 residues. Germline CDR1 is LGHNA and CDR2 is YNFKEQ. The CDR3 sequence is CASRQGLGTGELFF. The CDR3 bases are TGTGCCAGCCGACAGGGCCTGGGGACCGGGGAGCTGTTTTTT.

The V and J genes are TRBV25-1 and TRBJ2-3; 8 positions match TRBD1. CDR3 length equals 13 residues. Germline CDR1 MGHDK, CDR2 SYGVNS. The trim removed 6 bases at V and 8 bases at J, leaving 7 bases unmatched. The CDR3 is CASRQGARSTQYF. In DNA form, the CDR3 reads TGTGCCAGCAGGCAGGGGGCGCGGAGTACGCAGTATTTT.

The CDR3 DNA follows: TGCGCCAGCATTTTAGGAGAACAAGGCTCCTACGAGCAGTACTTC. Residues: CASILGEQGSYEQYF. The rearrangement joins TRBV5-1 to TRBJ2-7; D remains unclear. V was shortened by 6 bases and J by 0 bases, with 16 bases between the two germline ends. CDR3 length: 15 residues. The germline gives CDR1 SGHRS, CDR2 YFSETQ.

The rearrangement links TRBV7-3 to TRBJ2-2; D uncertain. The germline CDR1 and CDR2 sequences are SGHTA and FQGTGA. Trimming shortened V by 2 bases and J by 6 bases, and 10 bases separated the two germline ends. This CDR3 has 14 amino acids. This CDR3 reads CASSLVSVAGELFF. The CDR3 nucleotides are TGTGCCAGCAGCTTAGTTAGTGTGGCCGGGGAGCTGTTTTTT.

This chain uses TRBV3-1 (or the pseudogene TRBV3-2) with TRBJ2-5, with TRBD1 identical over 8 bases. Germline-derived CDR1 and CDR2 are LGHDT and YNNKEL (reference sequence). The V segment lost 6 bases and the J segment 5 bases; nucleotides outside the gene matches: 5. This CDR3 spans 13 amino acids. CDR3: CASSLDRVETQYF. DNA of the CDR3: TGTGCCAGCAGTCTGGACAGGGTTGAGACCCAGTACTTC.

The chain links TRBV3-1 (or the pseudogene TRBV3-2) to TRBJ2-7; D uncertain. Deletions cut 4 bases from V and 9 bases from J, with 19 bases between. Germline V gives CDR1 LGHDT, CDR2 YNNKEL (reference sequence). The CDR3 loop spans 14 amino acids. CDR3 bases: TGTGCCAGCAGCCCGTCCCGTGCTCAGGTTTCGCAGTACTTC. It specifies CASSPSRAQVSQYF.

This chain links TRBV19 with TRBJ1-1; D remains ambiguous. Germline V gene lookup returns CDR1 LNHDA and CDR2 SQIVND (reference sequence). This CDR3 region has 14 residues. The V and J ends lost 4 bases and 0 bases respectively, with 9 bases between them. The chain's CDR3 is CASSNGLMNTEAFF. Here the CDR3 DNA reads TGTGCCAGTAGTAATGGGCTGATGAACACTGAAGCTTTCTTT.

The gene calls are TRBV19 and TRBJ1-6, with 9 bases aligning to TRBD1. This CDR3 spans 14 amino acids. The V gene end was trimmed by 7 bases and the J gene end by 7 bases; junction bases not matched to a gene: 5. CDR1 LNHDA and CDR2 SQIVND come from the germline V gene (reference sequence). This CDR3 is CASKQGAWNSPLHF. The CDR3 DNA reads TGTGCCAGTAAACAGGGGGCATGGAATTCACCCCTCCACTTT.

The chain links TRBV15 to TRBJ2-5, with D perhaps matching TRBD1 (5 bases). CDR1 is LNHNV and CDR2 is YYDKDF in the germline V gene (reference sequence). This CDR3 contains 14 residues. The V end was cut by 5 bases, the J end by 1 base, with 11 bases between. The CDR3 DNA follows: TGTGCCACCAGCTTTGGGGCCTTCCAAGAGACCCAGTACTTC. It translates to CATSFGAFQETQYF.

J is TRBJ1-5 and V is TRBV19; maybe TRBD1 (5 bases). The V gene's germline CDR1 is LNHDA and CDR2 SQIVND (reference sequence). The CDR3 is made up of 17 amino acids. Trimming stripped 1 base from V and 2 bases from J, with 15 bases between. CDR3 sequence: CASSIVGGAVGNQPQHF. The CDR3, as DNA: TGTGCCAGTAGTATAGTCGGCGGGGCGGTGGGCAATCAGCCCCAGCATTTT.

The CDR3 nucleotides are TGTGCCAGCAGTCAGGGGCCGCAGAACACTGAAGCTTTCTTT. It encodes CASSQGPQNTEAFF. The chain has TRBV9 and TRBJ1-1; TRBD1 might be the D (6 bases). Deletions cut 5 bases from V and 1 base from J, with 12 bases between. Germline V gene sequence: CDR1 SGDLS, CDR2 YYNGEE. This CDR3 is 14 amino acids long.

V gene TRBV9 combines with J gene TRBJ1-2; a weak D match, TRBD1 (6 bases). This CDR3 is built from 14 residues. Trimming cost V 3 bases and J 8 bases, with 17 bases left between them. The V gene's germline CDR1 is SGDLS and CDR2 YYNGEE. The CDR3 coding sequence is TGTGCCAGCAGCGCCTTAATCACAGGGACAGGCTACACCTTC. Amino acids: CASSALITGTGYTF.

The J gene is TRBJ1-4, the V gene TRBV11-2; D not resolved. There are 13 residues in the CDR3. Trimming took off 4 bases at V and 4 bases at J, with 7 bases between the two ends. Germline V CDR1 and CDR2: SGHAT, FQNNGV. This CDR3 reads CASSYTNNEKLFF. CDR3 sequence (DNA): TGTGCCAGCAGCTATACAAATAATGAAAAACTGTTTTTT. The full variable domain, rest sourced from reference TRBV11-2 and TRBJ1-4, is EAGVAQSPRYKIIEKRQSVAFWCNPISGHATLYWYQQILGQGPKLLIQFQNNGVVDDSQLPKDRFSAERLKGVDSTLKIQPAKLEDSAVYLCASSYTNNEKLFFGSGTQLSVL.

This chain connects TRBV18 to TRBJ2-3; tentatively, D is TRBD2 (6 bases). The CDR3 extends over 13 amino acids. CDR1 KGHSH and CDR2 LQKENI come from the germline V gene. The germline V and J ends were trimmed by 4 bases and 6 bases, with 11 bases remaining between them. The CDR3 DNA follows: TGTGCCAGCTCACTCGGGACTGTGGATACGCAGTATTTT. This sequence encodes CASSLGTVDTQYF.

This clone has just a few counts. This chain connects TRBV7-9 to TRBJ1-1; the D is unclear. V was pared by 3 bases and J by 7 bases, with 9 bases between. Germline V gene sequence: CDR1 SEHNR, CDR2 FQNEAQ (reference sequence). The CDR3 consists of 12 residues. In nucleotides, the CDR3 is TGTGCCAGCAGCTTCGGGGATGATGAAGCTTTCTTT. Its translation is CASSFGDDEAFF.

J is TRBJ1-6 and V is TRBV11-1; no firm D call. With 8 bases removed from V and 5 bases from J, the gap between germline ends came to 10 bases. The CDR3 contains 13 residues. Germline CDR1 reads SGHAT; CDR2 reads FQDESV (reference sequence). CDR3 sequence reads: CASGQLDNSPLHF. DNA of the CDR3: TGTGCCAGCGGCCAGCTAGATAATTCACCCCTCCACTTT.